Below, one T cell receptor beta chain is given with its context. The antigen is undetermined. This sample was taken from a study of cytomegalovirus exposure and HLA in healthy donors. Whole-study results and caveats: In a later analysis, HLA-associated beta chains showed higher expansion and lower generation probabilities than comparable chains. Being indistinguishable, some V segments were excluded, TRBV6-2 and TRBV6-3 among them.

Germline CDR1 LNHNV, CDR2 YYDKDF (reference sequence). V gave up 0 bases and J gave up 3 bases, with 12 bases separating them. The CDR3 runs to 15 residues. 13 Jbeta primers and 60 Vbeta primers were used for the PCR. This table comes from immunoSEQ multiplex PCR, and its TCRdb copy is limited to in-frame clones, with some not included. The data hold 150,000 to 250,000 clones, with 82% observed a single time. This clonotype was obtained from a boy aged 2-9 years in good health and CMV-seronegative. Sequenced: PBMCs. This rearrangement joins TRBV15 to TRBJ2-7; D remains ambiguous. The CDR3 sequence: CATSRDPAKRYEQYF. The CDR3 region has the DNA TGTGCCACCAGCAGAGATCCGGCCAAGCGCTACGAGCAGTACTTC.